This TCR beta chain originates from a study of cytomegalovirus exposure and HLA in healthy donors. Study findings and constraints: Most sequenced TCRs were rare (though some public TCRs occurred in many donors).

Measured with immunoSEQ multiplex PCR; TCRdb has only the in-frame clones, and not every one. The data show just under 75,000 clones, approximately 94% seen once. The donors were members of the approximately 120-subject validation cohort (separate from the approximately 670-subject first cohort). A remark on this clone: Its antigen is not known.

The CDR3 spans 16 residues. The chain combines TRBV1 with TRBJ2-3; the table's D call TRBD2 went unverified against the DNA. TRBV1 is marked as a pseudogene. Sequencing was carried out using PBMCs. The sequence was collected from a young woman in good health and CMV-seropositive. CDR3 sequence reads: CTSSQVLEVCTDTQYF. CDR3 bases: TGCACCAGCAGCCAAGTGCTAGAAGTTTGTACAGATACGCAGTATTTT.